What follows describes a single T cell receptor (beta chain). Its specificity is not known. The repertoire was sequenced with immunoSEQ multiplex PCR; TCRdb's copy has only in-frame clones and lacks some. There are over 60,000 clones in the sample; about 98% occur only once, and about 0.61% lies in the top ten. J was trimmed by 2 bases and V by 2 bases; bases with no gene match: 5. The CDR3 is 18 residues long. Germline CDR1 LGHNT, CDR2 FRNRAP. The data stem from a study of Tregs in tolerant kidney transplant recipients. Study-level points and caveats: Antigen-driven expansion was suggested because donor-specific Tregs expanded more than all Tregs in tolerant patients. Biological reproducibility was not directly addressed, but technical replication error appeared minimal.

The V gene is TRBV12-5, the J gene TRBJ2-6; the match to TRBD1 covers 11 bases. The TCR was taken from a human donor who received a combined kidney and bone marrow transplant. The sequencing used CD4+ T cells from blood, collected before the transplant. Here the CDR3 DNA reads TGTGCTAGTGGTTTGCCAGGACAGGGGGCGGCTGGGGCCAACGTCCTGACTTTC. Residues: CASGLPGQGAAGANVLTF.